Detailed here is one TCR beta chain. Its antigen is still unknown. Base qualities are not at hand, and no much larger clone is one base apart. The donors were some 36 Caucasian individuals from Russia, aged roughly 6 to 100 years, who were systemically healthy. Each donor gave about 9.8 milliliters of peripheral blood, drawn into EDTA-treated Vacutainer tubes. PBMCs were isolated by Ficoll-Paque density-gradient centrifugation, with at least 7 million obtained per sample. Trizol reagent was used to extract total RNA from the PBMCs, yielding at least 6 micrograms per sample. Naive CD45RAhigh/CD27high T cell percentages were measured by flow cytometry on a PBMC aliquot from every donor. These data originate in a study of blood T cells in healthy people across ages (dated by TCRdb to about 2015). Context from the whole study: In model experiments, template switching captured roughly one uniquely barcoded TCR beta cDNA molecule for every two T cells. To avoid experimental bias, donors of different ages were randomly spread across the sequencing lanes. The study measured age-related changes in TCR beta repertoire diversity using deep sequencing normalized with unique cDNA molecular identifiers. The donors were divided into four age groups: young (average around 15 years), middle-aged (under 40), aged (approximately 62) and long-lived (more than 75). The study analyzed two additional independent replicas of 1 million unique cDNA reads from the same blood draw for two donors, one aged 18 to 29 and one aged 80 or older.

From the germline V gene (reference sequence), CDR1 is LGHDT and CDR2 is YNNKEL. The V end loses 0 bases and the J end loses 4 bases, and a stretch of 6 bases separates them. The CDR3 numbers 13 residues from cysteine through phenylalanine. Here the CDR3 DNA is all that survives: 39 bases in frame from base 1. Overall results and qualifications from the work: Because profiling used bulk unsorted PBMCs, naive and antigen-experienced compartments could not be compared conclusively. Compared with the aged group, more naive CD4+ T cells, fewer expanded clones and increased TCR diversity were shown by the long-lived group, suggesting age selection. Observed TCR beta diversity per million T cells fell roughly linearly with age, and a significant reduction was already apparent by age about 36. There was a strong correlation between observed TCR beta diversity and the percentage of naive T cells measured by flow cytometry. Total diversity estimates from one million sequenced T cells were considered lower bounds and underestimates. Because the CMV infection status of the donors was unknown, age-related changes in expanded clonotypes may potentially have been confounded.

Library construction relied on 5' RACE. Instrument on record: Illumina HiSeq 2500. A second PCR of roughly 6 to 11 cycles was run with a J-beta primer mix and a sample-barcoded 5' primer. Each TCR beta cDNA molecule received a unique molecular identifier from a template-switch 5' adaptor carrying 12 random nucleotides. Each sample yielded at least 3 million CDR3-containing paired-end reads. First-strand cDNA synthesis was performed from all RNA using the Mint cDNA synthesis kit, with priming by a TRBC-specific oligonucleotide. Following uracil-DNA glycosylase treatment, all cDNA underwent a first 18-cycle PCR with the universal primers M1SS and BC2_uni_R. Per the source publication's procedure: For normalization, 1 million high-quality reads, each with a distinct molecular identifier, were randomly selected from each sample. Instead of being binned into consensus sequences, reads with shared molecular identifiers were discarded. MiTCR, set to a Q25 quality threshold and the strictest error-elimination algorithm, was used for CDR3 identification, clonotype clustering and error correction. A nonparametric unseen species model with Euler transformation was used to estimate lower-bound total TCR beta diversity. TCRdb itself trimmed the public reads at Q25 with fastp, ran MiXCR and retained productive beta chains. Rows are combined by CDR3 protein, so each entry shows the most common genes and DNA. The V and J calls here are based on TCRdb, not the publication. In all, the sample holds 910,000 or so distinct CDR3 sequences, and about 51% of those were seen once. The ten largest make up over 20% of the sample.

This clonotype originated in a woman aged 60-70 years in good health. Material: blood. The chain is made from TRBV3-1 and TRBJ1-2, with the D gene uncertain. CDR3 protein: CASSQEAVYGYTF. The DNA reads TGTGCCAGCAGCCAAGAAGCTGTCTATGGCTACACCTTC.